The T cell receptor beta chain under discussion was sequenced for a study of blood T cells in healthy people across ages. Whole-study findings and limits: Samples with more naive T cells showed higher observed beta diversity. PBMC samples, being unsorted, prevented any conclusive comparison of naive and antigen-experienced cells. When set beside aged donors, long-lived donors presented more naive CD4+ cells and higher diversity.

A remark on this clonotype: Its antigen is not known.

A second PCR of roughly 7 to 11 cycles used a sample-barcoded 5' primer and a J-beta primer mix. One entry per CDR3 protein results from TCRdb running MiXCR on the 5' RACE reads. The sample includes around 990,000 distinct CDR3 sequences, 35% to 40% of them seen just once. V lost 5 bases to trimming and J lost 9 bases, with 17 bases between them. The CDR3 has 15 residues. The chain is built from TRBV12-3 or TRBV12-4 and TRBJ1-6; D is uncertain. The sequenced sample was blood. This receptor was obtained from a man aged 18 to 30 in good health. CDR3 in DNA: TGTGCCAGCAGTCCGGACTCAGGCGGTATTTCACCCCTCCACTTT. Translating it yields CASSPDSGGISPLHF.